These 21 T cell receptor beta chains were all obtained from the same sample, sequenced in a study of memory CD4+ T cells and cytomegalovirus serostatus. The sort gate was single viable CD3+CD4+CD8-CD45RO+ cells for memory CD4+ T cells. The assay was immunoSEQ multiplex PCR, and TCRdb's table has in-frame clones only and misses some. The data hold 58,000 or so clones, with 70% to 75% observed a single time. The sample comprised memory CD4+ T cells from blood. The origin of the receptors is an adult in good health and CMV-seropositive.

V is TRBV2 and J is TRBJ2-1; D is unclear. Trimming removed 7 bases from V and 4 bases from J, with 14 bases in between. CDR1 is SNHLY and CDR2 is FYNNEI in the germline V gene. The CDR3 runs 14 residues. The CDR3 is CASTDTLGYNEQFF. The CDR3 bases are TGTGCCAGCACCGACACCCTAGGGTACAATGAGCAGTTCTTC.

The CDR3 region is CASSFGLALYNEQFF. The CDR3 coding sequence is TGTGCCAGCAGCTTCGGGCTAGCCCTATACAATGAGCAGTTCTTC. This rearrangement joins TRBV5-6 to TRBJ2-1; D is possibly TRBD2 (5 bases). Germline lookup yields CDR1 SGHDT and CDR2 YYEEEE. Trimming cost V 2 bases and J 4 bases, with 13 bases left between them. The CDR3 sequence is 15 residues long.

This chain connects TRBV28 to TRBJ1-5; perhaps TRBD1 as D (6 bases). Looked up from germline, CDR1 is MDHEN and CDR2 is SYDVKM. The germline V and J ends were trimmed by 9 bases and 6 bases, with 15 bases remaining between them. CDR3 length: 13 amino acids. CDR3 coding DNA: TGTGCCAGTAAAAACAGGGTTAGTCAGCCCCAGCATTTT. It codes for CASKNRVSQPQHF. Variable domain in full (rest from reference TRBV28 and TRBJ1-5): DVKVTQSSRYLVKRTGEKVFLECVQDMDHENMFWYRQDPGLGLRLIYFSYDVKMKEKGDIPEGYSVSREKKERFSLILESASTNQTSMYLCASKNRVSQPQHFGDGTRLSIL.

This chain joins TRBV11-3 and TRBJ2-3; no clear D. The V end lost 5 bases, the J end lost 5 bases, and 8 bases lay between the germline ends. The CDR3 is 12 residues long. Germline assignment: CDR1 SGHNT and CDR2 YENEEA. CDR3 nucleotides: TGTGCCAGCAGCCCCGAAGGAGATACGCAGTATTTT. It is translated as CASSPEGDTQYF.

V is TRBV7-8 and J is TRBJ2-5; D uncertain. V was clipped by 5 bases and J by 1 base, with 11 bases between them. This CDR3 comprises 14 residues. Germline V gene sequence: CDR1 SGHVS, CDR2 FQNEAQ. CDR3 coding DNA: TGTGCCAGCAGCCCCCGGCGGAGCCAAGAGACCCAGTACTTC. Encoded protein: CASSPRRSQETQYF. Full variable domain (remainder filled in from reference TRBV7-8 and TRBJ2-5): GAGVSQSPRYKVAKRGQDVALRCDPISGHVSLFWYQQALGQGPEFLTYFQNEAQLDKSGLPSDRFFAERPEGSVSTLKIQRTQQEDSAVYLCASSPRRSQETQYFGPGTRLLVL.

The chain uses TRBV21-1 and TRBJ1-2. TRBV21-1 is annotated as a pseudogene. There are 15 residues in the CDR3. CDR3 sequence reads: CASSYPRRCNYGYTF. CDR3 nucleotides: TGTGCCAGCAGCTACCCCAGAAGGTGCAACTATGGCTACACCTTC.

The CDR3 nucleotides read TGCGCCAGCAGCTTGGGACTAGATACGCAGTATTTT. Protein: CASSLGLDTQYF. This chain joins TRBV5-1 and TRBJ2-3; no definite D call. The V end was cut by 0 bases, the J end by 5 bases, with 4 bases between. CDR3 length equals 12 residues. Germline assignment: CDR1 SGHRS and CDR2 YFSETQ.

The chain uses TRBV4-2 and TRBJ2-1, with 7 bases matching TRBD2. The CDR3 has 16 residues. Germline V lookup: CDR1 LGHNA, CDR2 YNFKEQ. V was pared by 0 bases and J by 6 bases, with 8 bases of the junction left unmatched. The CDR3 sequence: CASSQDVAGASNEQFF. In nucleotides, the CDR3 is TGTGCCAGCAGCCAAGATGTGGCGGGAGCAAGCAATGAGCAGTTCTTC.

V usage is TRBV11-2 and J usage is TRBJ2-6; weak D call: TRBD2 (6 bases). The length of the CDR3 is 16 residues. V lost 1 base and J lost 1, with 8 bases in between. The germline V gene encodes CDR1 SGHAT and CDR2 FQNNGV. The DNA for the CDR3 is TGTGCCAGCAGCTTAGGACGGGGGTCTGGGGCCAACGTCCTGACTTTC. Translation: CASSLGRGSGANVLTF.

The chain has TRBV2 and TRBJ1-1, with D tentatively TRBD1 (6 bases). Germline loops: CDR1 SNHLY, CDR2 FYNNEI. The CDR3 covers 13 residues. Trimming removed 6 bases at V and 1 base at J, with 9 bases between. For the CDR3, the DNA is TGTGCCAGCAGAGGACAGACGAACACTGAAGCTTTCTTT. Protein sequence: CASRGQTNTEAFF.

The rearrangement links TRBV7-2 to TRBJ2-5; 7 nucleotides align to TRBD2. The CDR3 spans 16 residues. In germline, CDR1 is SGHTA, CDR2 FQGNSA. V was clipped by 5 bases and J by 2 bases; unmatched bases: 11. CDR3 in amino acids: CASSLMPGLVQETQYF. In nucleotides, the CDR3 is TGTGCCAGCAGCCTAATGCCCGGACTAGTGCAAGAGACCCAGTACTTC.

The CDR3, as DNA: TGCGCCAGCAGCCAAGATACGCGGGACCACACAGATACGCAGTATTTT. Translating it yields CASSQDTRDHTDTQYF. The chain uses TRBV4-3 and TRBJ2-3; possibly TRBD2 for D (6 bases). This CDR3 contains 16 residues. Trimming shortened V by 0 bases and J by 2 bases, and 12 bases separated the two germline ends. CDR1 LGHNA and CDR2 YSLEER come from the germline V gene.

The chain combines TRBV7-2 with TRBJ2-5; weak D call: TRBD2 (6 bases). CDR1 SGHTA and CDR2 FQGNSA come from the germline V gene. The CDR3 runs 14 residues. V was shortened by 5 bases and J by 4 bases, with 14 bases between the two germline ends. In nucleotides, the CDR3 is TGTGCCAGCAGCCCTGCGGGAAGGGGAGAGACCCAGTACTTC. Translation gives CASSPAGRGETQYF.

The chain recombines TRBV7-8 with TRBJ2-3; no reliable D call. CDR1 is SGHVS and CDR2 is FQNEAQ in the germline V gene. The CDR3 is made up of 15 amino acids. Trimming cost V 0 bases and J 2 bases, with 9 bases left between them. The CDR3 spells CASSLAKRFTDTQYF. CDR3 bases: TGTGCCAGCAGCTTAGCCAAGAGGTTCACAGATACGCAGTATTTT.

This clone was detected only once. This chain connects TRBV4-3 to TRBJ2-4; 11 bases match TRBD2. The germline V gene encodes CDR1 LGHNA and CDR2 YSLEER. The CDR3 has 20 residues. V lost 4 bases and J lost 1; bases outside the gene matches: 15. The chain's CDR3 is CASSPALLAGDVRAKNIQYF. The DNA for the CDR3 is TGCGCCAGCAGCCCCGCCCTACTAGCGGGAGACGTGAGGGCCAAAAACATTCAGTACTTC.

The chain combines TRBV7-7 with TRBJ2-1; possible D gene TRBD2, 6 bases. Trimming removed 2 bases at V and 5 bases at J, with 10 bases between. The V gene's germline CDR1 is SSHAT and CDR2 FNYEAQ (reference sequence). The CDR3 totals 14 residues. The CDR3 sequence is CASSLSGGDNEQFF. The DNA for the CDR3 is TGTGCCAGCAGCTTATCCGGCGGGGACAATGAGCAGTTCTTC. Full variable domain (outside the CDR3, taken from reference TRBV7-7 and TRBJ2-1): GAGVSQSPRYKVTKRGQDVTLRCDPISSHATLYWYQQALGQGPEFLTYFNYEAQPDKSGLPSDRFSAERPEGSISTLTIQRTEQRDSAMYRCASSLSGGDNEQFFGPGTRLTVL.

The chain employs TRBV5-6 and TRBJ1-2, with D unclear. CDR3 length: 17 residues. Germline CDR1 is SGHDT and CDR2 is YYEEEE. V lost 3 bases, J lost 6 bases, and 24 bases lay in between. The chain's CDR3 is CASSSPGSGGIWDGYTF. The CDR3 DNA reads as TGTGCCAGCAGCTCCCCCGGGAGTGGAGGGATTTGGGATGGCTACACCTTC.

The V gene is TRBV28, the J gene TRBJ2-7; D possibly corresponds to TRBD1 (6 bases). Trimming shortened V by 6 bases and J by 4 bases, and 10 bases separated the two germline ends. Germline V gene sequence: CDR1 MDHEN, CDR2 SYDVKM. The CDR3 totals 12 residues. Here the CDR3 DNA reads TGTGCCAGCAGGAGCAGGGGTTACGAGCAGTACTTC. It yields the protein CASRSRGYEQYF. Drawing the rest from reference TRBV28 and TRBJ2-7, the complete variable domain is DVKVTQSSRYLVKRTGEKVFLECVQDMDHENMFWYRQDPGLGLRLIYFSYDVKMKEKGDIPEGYSVSREKKERFSLILESASTNQTSMYLCASRSRGYEQYFGPGTRLTVT.

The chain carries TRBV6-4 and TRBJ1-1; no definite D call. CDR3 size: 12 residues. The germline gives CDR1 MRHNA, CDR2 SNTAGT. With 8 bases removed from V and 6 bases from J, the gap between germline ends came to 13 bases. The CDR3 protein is CASRPLVAEAFF. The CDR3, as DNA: TGTGCCAGCCGTCCATTGGTCGCTGAAGCTTTCTTT.

The DNA for the CDR3 is TGTGCCAGCAGTACGACACCGGCTAATGAAAAACTGTTTTTT. Translated: CASSTTPANEKLFF. The chain couples TRBV6-1 to TRBJ1-4; D remains unclear. Germline V gives CDR1 MNHNS, CDR2 SASEGT. This CDR3 comprises 14 residues. Trimming removed 5 bases at V and 3 bases at J, with 10 bases between.

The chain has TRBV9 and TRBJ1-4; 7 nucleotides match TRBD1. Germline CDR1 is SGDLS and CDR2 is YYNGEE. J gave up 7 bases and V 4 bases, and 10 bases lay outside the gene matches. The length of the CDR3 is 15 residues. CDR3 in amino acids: CASSSRTGGGEKLFF. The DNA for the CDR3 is TGTGCCAGCAGCTCCCGGACAGGAGGAGGTGAAAAACTGTTTTTT.